Below, 19 T cell receptor beta chains from the same sample are listed, as sequenced in a study of early T cells in non-severe SARS-CoV-2 infection. Each CDR3 protein is one row after TCRdb ran MiXCR on the 5' RACE reads. Of some 35,000 distinct CDR3 sequences detected, less than 5% appear once; the ten largest clones hold approximately 9.1%. The sequenced sample consisted of whole blood. The receptor source for this set is an adult who was a healthcare worker with PCR-confirmed SARS-CoV-2 infection or an uninfected control (not recorded which).

Remarks on this clonotype: An end of the junction differs from the germline gene, which may be a read error. This chain joins TRBV7-9 and TRBJ1-1, with 10 positions matching TRBD1. CDR1 and CDR2 (germline): SEHNR, FQNEAQ (reference sequence). The CDR3 covers 14 residues. The CDR3 DNA follows: TGTGCCAGCAGCTTTAATGGACAGGGGGATGAAGTTTTCTTT. This gives the protein CASSFNGQGDEVFF.

This clonotype was recorded at least ten times. V usage is TRBV29-1 and J usage is TRBJ2-1; D possibly corresponds to TRBD1 (6 bases). Looked up from germline, CDR1 is SQVTM and CDR2 is ANQGSEA. Trimming cost V 7 bases and J 0 bases, with 16 bases left between them. The CDR3 spans 15 residues. This CDR3 reads CSGRDTEFSYNEQFF. The CDR3 coding sequence is TGCAGCGGCCGGGACACAGAGTTCTCCTACAATGAGCAGTTCTTC.

This clonotype has ten or more counts. The genes are TRBV20-1 and TRBJ1-5; D is ambiguous. CDR1 is DFQATT, CDR2 SNEGSKA, per germline (reference sequence). The V end was cut by 5 bases, the J end by 3 bases, with 14 bases between. The CDR3 runs 14 residues. Written as DNA, the CDR3 is TGCAGTGCTCCGACCGGGTCAGACAATCAGCCCCAGCATTTT. It translates to CSAPTGSDNQPQHF.

This clonotype was seen many times. The V and J genes are TRBV10-3 and TRBJ2-3; D is ambiguous. From germline, CDR1 is ENHRY and CDR2 SYGVKD. The CDR3 consists of 12 residues. V gave up 3 bases and J gave up 0 bases, with 1 base separating them. Here the CDR3 reads CAISDSTDTQYF. The CDR3 DNA reads as TGTGCCATCAGTGACAGCACAGATACGCAGTATTTT.

This clonotype has a count of ten or more. The V gene is TRBV6-2 or TRBV6-3, the J gene TRBJ2-2; 7 bases map to TRBD1. Germline-derived CDR1 and CDR2 are MNHEY and SVGEGT. The CDR3 spans 20 residues. Unmatched junction bases numbered 16, after V lost 3 bases and J lost 0 bases. The CDR3 nucleotides are TGTGCCAGCAGTTATCCAACCCCGGGACAGACGTTCGCGAACACCGGGGAGCTGTTTTTT. This translates into CASSYPTPGQTFANTGELFF.

This clonotype appeared many times. The gene calls are TRBV5-6 and TRBJ2-3; TRBD2 is a possible D gene (5 bases). Trimming took off 0 bases at V and 0 bases at J, with 17 bases between the two ends. Germline assignment: CDR1 SGHDT and CDR2 YYEEEE. The CDR3 is made up of 18 amino acids. CDR3 nucleotide sequence: TGTGCCAGCAGCTTGGTGGTGGCTAGCAAAACTAGCACAGATACGCAGTATTTT. Translated: CASSLVVASKTSTDTQYF.

This clonotype came up a few times. The CDR3 is CASSHSGRGNTGELFF. The CDR3 coding sequence is TGTGCCAGCAGCCACTCAGGACGCGGGAACACCGGGGAGCTGTTTTTT. The chain links TRBV3-1 to TRBJ2-2; no reliable D call. The CDR3 spans 16 residues. Trimming took off 3 bases at V and 1 base at J, with 12 bases between the two ends. The germline gives CDR1 LGHDT, CDR2 YNNKEL (reference sequence).

This clonotype showed up many times. V and J are TRBV14 and TRBJ2-3; D is ambiguous. Per germline, CDR1 SGHDN and CDR2 FVKESK. The V gene lost 8 bases and the J gene lost 5 bases, with 14 bases spanning the gap. This CDR3 spans 13 amino acids. CDR3 sequence (DNA): TGTGCCAGCGGACGGTTCAGTGGAGATACGCAGTATTTT. It encodes CASGRFSGDTQYF.

In its sample, this clonotype was seen a few times. The CDR3 is CSARISGTEAFF. CDR3 bases: TGCAGTGCTAGAATTAGTGGGACTGAAGCTTTCTTT. This chain links TRBV20-1 with TRBJ1-1, with D unresolved. Germline CDR1 is DFQATT and CDR2 is SNEGSKA (reference sequence). This CDR3 contains 12 residues. With 2 bases removed from V and 5 bases from J, the gap between germline ends came to 9 bases.

In this sample, this clonotype turned up many times. V and J are TRBV4-3 and TRBJ2-1; D is unclear. Germline-derived CDR1 and CDR2 are LGHNA and YSLEER. V was clipped by 4 bases and J by 5 bases, with 3 bases between them. The CDR3 has 11 residues. The CDR3 DNA reads TGCGCCAGCAGCCTCCACAATGAGCAGTTCTTC. It translates to CASSLHNEQFF.

The table lists this clonotype with many counts. V gene TRBV11-2 combines with J gene TRBJ2-1, with D perhaps TRBD2 (7 bases). Trimming shortened V by 0 bases and J by 11 bases, and 11 bases separated the two germline ends. The germline gives CDR1 SGHAT, CDR2 FQNNGV. The CDR3 runs to 13 residues. CDR3 residues: CASSLEDSGKQFF. The CDR3, as DNA: TGTGCCAGCAGCTTAGAGGACAGCGGGAAGCAGTTCTTC.

By share, this clonotype ranks as medium-sized (0.01 to 0.1%). The chain joins TRBV5-1 to TRBJ2-7; 9 bases align to TRBD1. CDR1 is SGHRS, CDR2 YFSETQ, per germline. The length of the CDR3 is 15 residues. The trim removed 0 bases at V and 4 bases at J, leaving 5 bases unmatched. CDR3 sequence reads: CASSLAPGQGYEQYV. The CDR3 DNA sequence: TGCGCCAGCAGCTTGGCCCCGGGACAGGGTTACGAGCAGTACGTC.

In this sample, this clonotype turned up many times. The V call is TRBV2, the J call TRBJ2-7; TRBD2 aligns across 8 bases. Germline trimming cut 7 bases from V and 1 base from J; bases unmatched to any gene: 6. The CDR3 is 14 amino acids. From germline, CDR1 is SNHLY and CDR2 FYNNEI. CDR3 coding DNA: TGTGCCAGCAAACAGCGGGAGAAATCCTACGAGCAGTACTTC. The encoded protein is CASKQREKSYEQYF. Together with reference TRBV2 and TRBJ2-7, the CDR3 gives the full variable domain: EPEVTQTPSHQVTQMGQEVILRCVPISNHLYFYWYRQILGQKVEFLVSFYNNEISEKSEIFDDQFSVERPDGSNFTLKIRSTKLEDSAMYFCASKQREKSYEQYFGPGTRLTVT.

This clonotype was counted between two and nine times. V gene TRBV19 combines with J gene TRBJ2-5; D may be TRBD2 (6 bases). In germline, CDR1 is LNHDA, CDR2 SQIVND (reference sequence). The CDR3 sequence is 11 residues long. V gave up 9 bases and J gave up 4 bases, with 9 bases separating them. The chain's CDR3 is CASDGGETQYF. The CDR3 bases are TGTGCCAGCGACGGGGGAGAGACCCAGTACTTC.

This clonotype was recorded many times. In nucleotides, the CDR3 is TGTGCCAGCAGGCCCCAGCGGGAGGGCCTTAGAGATGAGCAGTTCTTC. Amino acids: CASRPQREGLRDEQFF. The rearrangement uses TRBV7-2 and TRBJ2-1; 10 nucleotides align to TRBD2. Germline lookup yields CDR1 SGHTA and CDR2 FQGNSA. J gave up 8 bases and V 6 bases, and 13 bases lay outside the gene matches. The CDR3 loop spans 16 amino acids. The full variable domain, rest sourced from reference TRBV7-2 and TRBJ2-1, is GAGVSQSPSNKVTEKGKDVELRCDPISGHTALYWYRQSLGQGLEFLIYFQGNSAPDKSGLPSDRFSAERTGGSVSTLTIQRTQQEDSAVYLCASRPQREGLRDEQFFGPGTRLTVL.

This clonotype appeared many times. V is TRBV28 and J is TRBJ1-5; D unclear. Germline CDR1 is MDHEN and CDR2 is SYDVKM. The V and J ends lost 5 bases and 4 bases respectively, with 3 bases between them. The CDR3 covers 11 residues. The CDR3 DNA reads TGTGCCAGCAGTATAAATCAGCCCCAGCATTTT. Amino acid sequence: CASSINQPQHF.

This clonotype was counted between two and nine times. V gene TRBV2 combines with J gene TRBJ2-4, with a possible D match to TRBD1 (6 bases). Germline assignment: CDR1 SNHLY and CDR2 FYNNEI. The CDR3 runs 13 residues. V lost 8 bases to trimming and J lost 5 bases, with 13 bases between them. The CDR3 region has the DNA TGTGCCAGCCGCTCGCGACAGGAAAACATTCAGTACTTC. This codes for CASRSRQENIQYF.

In its sample, this clonotype was seen many times. The rearrangement uses TRBV7-2 and TRBJ2-7, with TRBD2 matching 10 bases. In germline, CDR1 is SGHTA, CDR2 FQGNSA. The trim removed 3 bases at V and 1 base at J, leaving 3 bases unmatched. The CDR3 sequence is 15 residues long. The CDR3 DNA reads as TGTGCCAGCAGCTTGCTAGCGGGAGTATCCTACGAGCAGTACTTC. This encodes CASSLLAGVSYEQYF. Full variable domain (remainder filled in from reference TRBV7-2 and TRBJ2-7): GAGVSQSPSNKVTEKGKDVELRCDPISGHTALYWYRQSLGQGLEFLIYFQGNSAPDKSGLPSDRFSAERTGGSVSTLTIQRTQQEDSAVYLCASSLLAGVSYEQYFGPGTRLTVT.

The table lists this clonotype with many counts. V is TRBV7-9 and J is TRBJ1-2; D not resolved. V lost 5 bases, J lost 7 bases, and 17 bases lay in between. Germline CDR1 reads SEHNR; CDR2 reads FQNEAQ (reference sequence). The CDR3 loop spans 14 amino acids. The CDR3 spells CASSRPTETSGYTF. The CDR3 nucleotides read TGTGCCAGCAGCCGACCGACGGAAACTAGTGGCTACACCTTC.